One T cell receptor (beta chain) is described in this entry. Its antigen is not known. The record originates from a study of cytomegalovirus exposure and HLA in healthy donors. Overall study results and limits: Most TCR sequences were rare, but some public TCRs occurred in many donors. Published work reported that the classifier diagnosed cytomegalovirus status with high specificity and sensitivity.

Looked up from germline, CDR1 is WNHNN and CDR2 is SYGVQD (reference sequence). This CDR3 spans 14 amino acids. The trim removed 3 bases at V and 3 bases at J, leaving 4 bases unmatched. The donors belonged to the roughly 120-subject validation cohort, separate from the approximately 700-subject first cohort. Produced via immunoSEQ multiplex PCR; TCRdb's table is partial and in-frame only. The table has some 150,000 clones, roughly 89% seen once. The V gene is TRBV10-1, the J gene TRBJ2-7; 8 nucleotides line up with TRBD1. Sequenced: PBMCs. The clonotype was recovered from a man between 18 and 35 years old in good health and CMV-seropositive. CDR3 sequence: CASSDTGQGYEQYF. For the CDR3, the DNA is TGCGCCAGCAGTGATACTGGACAGGGCTACGAGCAGTACTTC.